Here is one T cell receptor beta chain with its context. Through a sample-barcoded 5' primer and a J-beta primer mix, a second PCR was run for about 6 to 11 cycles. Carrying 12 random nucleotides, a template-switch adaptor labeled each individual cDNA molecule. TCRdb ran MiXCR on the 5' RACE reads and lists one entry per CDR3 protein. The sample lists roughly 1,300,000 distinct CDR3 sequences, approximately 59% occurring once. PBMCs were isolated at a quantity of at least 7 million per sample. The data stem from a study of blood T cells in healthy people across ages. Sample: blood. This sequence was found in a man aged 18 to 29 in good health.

The CDR3 loop is CSVTGTQWNTEAFF. The CDR3 DNA is TGCAGCGTTACCGGGACCCAATGGAACACTGAAGCTTTCTTT. The chain uses TRBV29-1 and TRBJ1-1; D possibly corresponds to TRBD1 (5 bases). Germline V gene data show CDR1 as SQVTM and CDR2 as ANQGSEA. The CDR3 has 14 amino acids. V was trimmed by 5 bases and J by 1 base, leaving 14 bases between them.